Listed below are T cell receptor beta chains from one sample, sequenced in a study of cytomegalovirus exposure and HLA in healthy donors. Profiled with immunoSEQ multiplex PCR; TCRdb holds only in-frame clones, not every one. The sample lists about 110,000 clones, around 75% occurring once. The sample consisted of PBMCs. These receptors were collected from a female donor in good health and CMV-seronegative. CDR3s include the opening cysteine and the closing phenylalanine or tryptophan. Fields, in order: D gene, V gene, clone size, J gene, CDR3 DNA, CDR3 protein. D genes are given only for firm matches. Rows may omit the clone size; those that give it use once, few, many or a size class.

-	TRBV19	-	TRBJ2-1	TGTGCCAGTTGGGACGGGAGCTCCTACAATGAGCAGTTCTTC	CASWDGSSYNEQFF
TRBD2	TRBV7-3	-	TRBJ2-1	TGTGCCAGCAGTCGTCCCCGGGGGGGAGCGGGCCCGAGTGGTGGTTACAATGAGCAGTTCTTC	CASSRPRGGAGPSGGYNEQFF
TRBD1	TRBV15	few	TRBJ2-3	TGTGCCACCAGCCCAGACTCAGGGGGTACTGGCGCAGATACGCAGTATTTT	CATSPDSGGTGADTQYF
-	TRBV21-1	-	TRBJ2-7	TGTGCCAGCAGTGTCGCGGGGTACGAGCAGTACTTC	CASSVAGYEQYF
-	TRBV4-2	-	TRBJ2-7	TGTGCCAGCAGCCAAGGGGGAAGGACTTTCTCCTACGAGCAGTACTTC	CASSQGGRTFSYEQYF
TRBD1	TRBV6-5	few	TRBJ2-7	TGTGCCAGCAGGATTTCGGGACAGGCGACCTACGAGCAGTACTTC	CASRISGQATYEQYF
TRBD2	TRBV14	few	TRBJ2-1	TGTGCCAGCAGCCAAGGCCGAGTAGCGGGAGTTTCCTACAATGAGCAGTTCTTC	CASSQGRVAGVSYNEQFF
-	TRBV9	-	TRBJ2-5	TGTGCCAGCAGCGCCAGAGACTACTCCCAAGAGACCCAGTACTTC	CASSARDYSQETQYF
TRBD2	TRBV9	-	TRBJ2-7	TGTGCCAGCAGCCCCCTAGCGGGATTTATAAACGAGCAGTACTTC	CASSPLAGFINEQYF
-	TRBV10-3	-	TRBJ2-1	TGTGCCATCAGTGAGTCGCCAGCGGCTGAGCAGTTCTTC	CAISESPAAEQFF
TRBD1	TRBV4-2	few	TRBJ1-1	TGTGCCAGCAGACAAGGGGGCGCCGGTTTCTTT	CASRQGGAGFF
TRBD2	TRBV14	-	TRBJ2-7	TGTGCCAGCAGCCGTAGCGGGACCCCTCACGAGCAGTACTTC	CASSRSGTPHEQYF
TRBD1	TRBV9	-	TRBJ1-2	TGTGCCAGCAGCGTAGAGGCAGGGGGCTATGGCTACACCTTC	CASSVEAGGYGYTF
TRBD2	TRBV27	-	TRBJ2-7	TGTGCCAGCAAACGAGCGGGAGACGCCGAGCAGTACTTC	CASKRAGDAEQYF
-	TRBV7-9	-	TRBJ2-1	TGTGCAGGGAAAGCGGGCCCGGGGAATGAGCAGTTCTTC	CAGKAGPGNEQFF
TRBD1	TRBV5-4	-	TRBJ2-5	TGTGCCAGCAGCCAAACAGGGGGCCATCGACAAGAGACCCAGTACTTC	CASSQTGGHRQETQYF
-	TRBV9	few	TRBJ1-2	TGTGCCAGCAGCTCAGAGGTCGACCCCATCGGCTATGGCTACACCTTC	CASSSEVDPIGYGYTF
TRBD2	TRBV11-1	-	TRBJ2-1	TGTGCCAGCAGCTTAAAGACTAGCGGGAGGCTGAATGAGCAGTTCTTC	CASSLKTSGRLNEQFF
-	TRBV6-5	-	TRBJ1-5	TGTGCCAGCAGCCGCGGAGGTAATCAGCCCCAGCATTTT	CASSRGGNQPQHF
TRBD2	TRBV4-3	-	TRBJ2-7	TGCGCCAGCAGCCAAGGGACTAGCGGGACCTCCTACGAGCAGTACTTC	CASSQGTSGTSYEQYF
TRBD1	TRBV7-2	-	TRBJ1-3	TGTGCCAGCAGCAAGACAGGGACCTCTGGAAACACCATATATTTT	CASSKTGTSGNTIYF
-	TRBV9	-	TRBJ1-2	TGTGCCAGCAGCGTAGATTCACAGGGTATGGGCTACACCTTC	CASSVDSQGMGYTF
TRBD2	TRBV10-3	-	TRBJ2-7	TGTGCCTCTAGGAATTTCCTGGCTAGCGGGAAAAACGAGCAGTACTTC	CASRNFLASGKNEQYF
TRBD1	TRBV9	once	TRBJ2-3	TGTGCCAGCAGCGTAGGAGGGGGCAGCACAGATACGCAGTATTTT	CASSVGGGSTDTQYF
TRBD1	TRBV27	-	TRBJ1-5	TGTGCCAGCAGTTTATCAGGGGGCGCTGGCAATCAGCCCCAGCATTTT	CASSLSGGAGNQPQHF
TRBD2	TRBV4-2	-	TRBJ2-3	TGTGCCAGCGCACTACGGGGACTAGCGGGAAGGACAGATACGCAGTATTTT	CASALRGLAGRTDTQYF
-	TRBV5-1	few	TRBJ2-5	TGCGCCAGCAGCTTGGCCTTTAGAGAGACCCAGTACTTC	CASSLAFRETQYF
-	TRBV5-4	-	TRBJ2-7	TGTGCCAGCAGCGCCCAGGGGGGAGGTCGGCAGTACTTC	CASSAQGGGRQYF